The 30 T cell receptor beta chains given below trace back to one sample, sequenced in a study of T cell responses to AZD1222 COVID-19 vaccine. Clones were sequenced by immunoSEQ multiplex PCR, and TCRdb holds only the in-frame ones, with some missing. The sample holds 95,000 to 150,000 clones, about nine tenths seen once. The material sequenced was peripheral blood, taken on day 0 of AZD1222 vaccination. These receptor sequences come from an adult in good health.

This chain links TRBV27 with TRBJ2-7; 7 bases align to TRBD1. The CDR3 totals 14 residues. Trimming at V came to 4 bases and at J to 2 bases, leaving 5 bases not matched to a gene. CDR1 is MNHEY and CDR2 is SMNVEV in the germline V gene (reference sequence). This CDR3 is CASSSGTVAYEQYF. The CDR3, as DNA: TGTGCCAGCAGTTCCGGGACAGTGGCCTACGAGCAGTACTTC.

This clone was observed a handful of times. The chain has TRBV6-1 and TRBJ2-1; 10 bases line up with TRBD1. The CDR3 sequence is 16 residues long. Germline trimming cut 3 bases from V and 6 bases from J; bases unmatched to any gene: 8. The germline V gene encodes CDR1 MNHNS and CDR2 SASEGT. DNA for the CDR3: TGTGCCAGCAGTGACCCCGGGACAGGGGTAGGCAATGAGCAGTTCTTC. This sequence encodes CASSDPGTGVGNEQFF.

This sequence joins TRBV6-5 and TRBJ2-3; 8 bases fit TRBD1. The CDR3 has 14 residues. Per the germline V gene, CDR1 is MNHEY and CDR2 is SVGAGI. V trimming: 5 bases; J trimming: 6 bases; junction bases outside the gene matches: 7. This CDR3 reads CASSRDRTPDTQYF. The CDR3 DNA reads TGTGCCAGCAGTCGGGACAGGACCCCGGATACGCAGTATTTT.

The CDR3 nucleotides read TGTGCCAGCAGCTTAGGGACCCGAACCCCGGTAAGGGAGCAGTACTTC. Its protein is CASSLGTRTPVREQYF. The V call is TRBV7-9, the J call TRBJ2-7; D gene unclear. V was trimmed by 1 base and J by 7 bases, leaving 20 bases between them. Per germline, CDR1 SEHNR and CDR2 FQNEAQ (reference sequence). The CDR3 totals 16 residues.

This clone was recorded only once. V is TRBV19 and J is TRBJ1-2; no firm D call. V lost 3 bases and J lost 6, with 23 bases in between. Germline V gene sequence: CDR1 LNHDA, CDR2 SQIVND (reference sequence). The CDR3 has 17 amino acids. The CDR3 DNA reads TGTGCCAGTAGTATTTCATCCTACGCGGTGGGGTGGGATGGCTACACCTTC. It specifies CASSISSYAVGWDGYTF.

The V gene is TRBV4-1, the J gene TRBJ2-6; D ambiguous. CDR1 is MGHRA and CDR2 is YSYEKL in the germline V gene. V was shortened by 3 bases and J by 3 bases, with 9 bases between the two germline ends. The CDR3 runs to 15 residues. CDR3 sequence: CASSQARVGANVLTF. CDR3 nucleotides: TGCGCCAGCAGCCAGGCTAGGGTTGGGGCCAACGTCCTGACTTTC.

The chain recombines TRBV6-6 with TRBJ1-5; weak D call: TRBD1 (5 bases). The V end was cut by 5 bases, the J end by 7 bases, with 27 bases between. This CDR3 contains 18 residues. CDR1 is MNHNY and CDR2 is SVGAGI in the germline V gene (reference sequence). CDR3 coding DNA: TGTGCCAGCAGTCCACAGGATGGCCGGGTCGCCAGAGGGCAGCCCCAGCATTTT. Its protein product is CASSPQDGRVARGQPQHF.

V is TRBV12-2 and J is TRBJ2-7; the table's D call TRBD1 went unverified against the DNA. TRBV12-2 is deemed a pseudogene. The CDR3 is 15 residues long. As DNA, the CDR3 is TGTGCAAGTCGCTTTTGGCCACAGGACGAATACGAGCAGTACTTC. This codes for CASRFWPQDEYEQYF.

This chain uses TRBV5-1 with TRBJ2-7; TRBD2 agrees at 8 bases. Germline loops: CDR1 SGHRS, CDR2 YFSETQ. The CDR3 extends over 18 amino acids. J was trimmed by 0 bases and V by 2 bases; bases with no gene match: 13. CDR3 coding DNA: TGCGCCAGCAGCTTATCCCCCTCGGGGGGGAGGAGCTCCTACGAGCAGTACTTC. Its protein is CASSLSPSGGRSSYEQYF.

This clone has a single count. The J gene is TRBJ2-7, the V gene TRBV20-1; the D is unclear. This CDR3 has 11 residues. Germline CDR1 reads DFQATT; CDR2 reads SNEGSKA (reference sequence). The V end was cut by 0 bases, the J end by 10 bases, with 10 bases between. As DNA, the CDR3 is TGCAGTGCTAGAGATCCCCCTCTCCAGTACTTC. The encoded protein is CSARDPPLQYF.

J is TRBJ1-5 and V is TRBV4-1; D gene uncertain. The CDR3 is 21 amino acids. The V end lost 1 base, the J end lost 7 bases, and 32 bases lay between the germline ends. Germline V gene lookup returns CDR1 MGHRA and CDR2 YSYEKL. In DNA, the CDR3 is TGCGCCAGCAGCCAAGGGAAGGGCAACTATATCACGGAGGTCCCTGGGCAGCCCCAGCATTTT. The encoded protein is CASSQGKGNYITEVPGQPQHF.

V and J are TRBV18 and TRBJ2-5, with a possible D match to TRBD1 (5 bases). Germline CDR1 is KGHSH and CDR2 is LQKENI. The CDR3 sequence is 13 residues long. Trimming removed 1 base from V and 4 bases from J, with 7 bases in between. CDR3 nucleotides: TGTGCCAGCTCACCACACCAGGGAGAGACCCAGTACTTC. Its translation is CASSPHQGETQYF.

The chain combines TRBV4-2 with TRBJ1-5; TRBD1 matches at 7 bases. With V trimmed by 3 bases and J by 4 bases, 6 bases remained unmatched. This CDR3 has 15 amino acids. CDR1 and CDR2 (germline): LGHNA, YNFKEQ. The CDR3 sequence: CASSHSGTANQPQHF. CDR3 DNA: TGTGCCAGCAGCCATTCCGGGACAGCAAATCAGCCCCAGCATTTT.

The rearrangement uses TRBV6-6 and TRBJ1-5; 9 bases fit TRBD1. The CDR3 contains 15 residues. Germline lookup yields CDR1 MNHNY and CDR2 SVGAGI (reference sequence). The V segment lost 10 bases and the J segment 3 bases; nucleotides outside the gene matches: 10. The DNA of the CDR3 is TGTGCCACCGACGACAGGGGGGGGATCAATCAGCCCCAGCATTTT. It yields the protein CATDDRGGINQPQHF.

The CDR3 DNA is TGTGCCAGCAGCTTCAGCGGCGGCATGATATCCGGGGAGCTGTTTTTT. Protein product: CASSFSGGMISGELFF. V is TRBV7-8 and J is TRBJ2-2, with D possibly matching TRBD2 (5 bases). The length of the CDR3 is 16 residues. Germline V gene lookup returns CDR1 SGHVS and CDR2 FQNEAQ. Between the trimmed V and J ends, which lost 3 bases and 6 bases, there was a span of 17 bases. Combining the CDR3 with reference TRBV7-8 and TRBJ2-2 gives the whole variable domain GAGVSQSPRYKVAKRGQDVALRCDPISGHVSLFWYQQALGQGPEFLTYFQNEAQLDKSGLPSDRFFAERPEGSVSTLKIQRTQQEDSAVYLCASSFSGGMISGELFFGEGSRLTVL.

The genes are TRBV7-9 and TRBJ2-1, with D uncertain. The germline V gene encodes CDR1 SEHNR and CDR2 FQNEAQ (reference sequence). Trimming took 3 bases from V and 4 from J, leaving 10 bases between them. This CDR3 has 14 residues. CDR3 region: CASSFALPYNEQFF. The CDR3 nucleotides read TGTGCCAGCAGCTTCGCCCTACCTTACAATGAGCAGTTCTTC.

The V call is TRBV27, the J call TRBJ2-1, with TRBD2 identical over 12 bases. Germline loops: CDR1 MNHEY, CDR2 SMNVEV (reference sequence). The CDR3 spans 16 residues. Unmatched junction bases numbered 7, after V lost 1 base and J lost 9 bases. CDR3 sequence reads: CASSLLASGGAGEQFF. The CDR3 DNA reads TGTGCCAGCAGTTTATTAGCTAGCGGGGGGGCGGGTGAGCAGTTCTTC.

Here the CDR3 DNA reads TGTGCTAGTGGTTTGGCCCTTGGAGGACAGGGGGGCTCCTATAATTCACCCCTCCACTTT. Its protein product is CASGLALGGQGGSYNSPLHF. The genes are TRBV12-5 and TRBJ1-6, with TRBD1 identical over 10 bases. Germline assignment: CDR1 LGHNT and CDR2 FRNRAP. This CDR3 has 20 amino acids. V lost 1 base and J lost 0; bases outside the gene matches: 9.

The gene calls are TRBV12-5 and TRBJ2-3, with D tentatively TRBD2 (7 bases). Trimming cost V 0 bases and J 9 bases, with 19 bases left between them. Germline CDR1 and CDR2: LGHNT and FRNRAP. The CDR3 spans 16 residues. The CDR3: CASGLVRGAGAWTQYF. The DNA of the CDR3 is TGTGCTAGTGGTTTGGTACGGGGGGCAGGGGCATGGACGCAGTATTTT.

The chain uses TRBV6-5 and TRBJ2-7; TRBD2 is a possible D gene (5 bases). Germline V gene lookup returns CDR1 MNHEY and CDR2 SVGAGI. CDR3 length: 14 amino acids. Trimming took 0 bases from V and 3 from J, leaving 9 bases between them. The CDR3 loop is CASSYSKGVYEQYF. CDR3 coding DNA: TGTGCCAGCAGTTACTCGAAGGGAGTCTACGAGCAGTACTTC.

This clone has a single count. CDR3 in amino acids: CASSLEGTGNQETQYF. The DNA for the CDR3 is TGTGCCAGCAGCTTAGAAGGGACAGGGAACCAAGAGACCCAGTACTTC. The chain employs TRBV5-8 and TRBJ2-5; 9 nucleotides agree with TRBD1. CDR3 length: 16 amino acids. Germline trimming cut 2 bases from V and 0 bases from J; bases unmatched to any gene: 5. The germline gives CDR1 SGHTS, CDR2 YDEGEE.

This chain's CDR3 is CATSRGTQRGFQETQYF. The CDR3 DNA sequence: TGTGCCACCAGCAGAGGGACCCAGCGAGGATTTCAGGAGACCCAGTACTTC. The chain employs TRBV15 and TRBJ2-5; unclear D gene. This CDR3 is 17 amino acids long. Per the germline V gene, CDR1 is LNHNV and CDR2 is YYDKDF (reference sequence). The germline V and J ends were trimmed by 1 base and 5 bases, with 20 bases remaining between them.

This rearrangement joins TRBV7-8 to TRBJ2-7; a possible D gene is TRBD1 (6 bases). The length of the CDR3 is 13 residues. The germline V gene has CDR1 SGHVS and CDR2 FQNEAQ. Trimming left V 1 base short and J 2 bases short, with 6 bases between. DNA of the CDR3: TGTGCCAGCAGCTTAGGGGGGCCCTACGAGCAGTACTTC. This gives the protein CASSLGGPYEQYF.

The genes are TRBV11-2 and TRBJ2-3; D is tentatively TRBD1 or TRBD2 (5 bases each). CDR3 length: 10 amino acids. Per the germline V gene, CDR1 is SGHAT and CDR2 is FQNNGV. V lost 5 bases and J lost 8, with 5 bases in between. This CDR3 reads CASSGTTQYF. CDR3 DNA sequence: TGTGCCAGCAGCGGGACTACGCAGTATTTT. The entire variable domain, with the rest obtained from reference TRBV11-2 and TRBJ2-3, is as follows: EAGVAQSPRYKIIEKRQSVAFWCNPISGHATLYWYQQILGQGPKLLIQFQNNGVVDDSQLPKDRFSAERLKGVDSTLKIQPAKLEDSAVYLCASSGTTQYFGPGTRLTVL.

This sequence joins TRBV10-2 and TRBJ1-1; D is perhaps TRBD1 (6 bases). CDR1 and CDR2 (germline): WSHSY, SAAADI. The CDR3 is made up of 13 amino acids. The V and J ends lost 7 bases and 10 bases respectively, with 19 bases between them. The CDR3 protein is CASMIRGARGAFF. DNA for the CDR3: TGCGCCAGCATGATAAGGGGGGCGCGGGGAGCTTTCTTT.

The chain joins TRBV4-3 to TRBJ2-7, with 7 bases aligning to TRBD1. J was trimmed by 3 bases and V by 4 bases; bases with no gene match: 9. CDR1 is LGHNA and CDR2 is YSLEER in the germline V gene. The CDR3 is made up of 15 amino acids. The DNA for the CDR3 is TGCGCCAGCAGCCGCACAGGGGAACGTTTCTACGAGCAGTACTTC. Protein: CASSRTGERFYEQYF.

The CDR3: CASSLDPDGRANTGELFF. CDR3 in DNA: TGTGCCAGCAGCTTAGACCCGGACGGGCGAGCGAACACCGGGGAGCTGTTTTTT. The chain is built from TRBV11-2 and TRBJ2-2; D unclear. CDR1 is SGHAT, CDR2 FQNNGV, per germline. The CDR3 loop spans 18 amino acids. Trimming cost V 0 bases and J 0 bases, with 14 bases left between them.

This chain connects TRBV5-6 to TRBJ1-5; TRBD1 agrees at 10 bases. Trimming took 4 bases from V and 4 from J; bases not matched to a gene: 2. Germline loops: CDR1 SGHDT, CDR2 YYEEEE. The CDR3 has 14 amino acids. The CDR3 reads CASSRTGGNQPQHF. The DNA of the CDR3 is TGTGCCAGCAGCCGGACAGGGGGTAATCAGCCCCAGCATTTT. The full variable domain, in which reference TRBV5-6 and TRBJ1-5 provide the parts outside the CDR3, is DAGVTQSPTHLIKTRGQQVTLRCSPKSGHDTVSWYQQALGQGPQFIFQYYEEEERQRGNFPDRFSGHQFPNYSSELNVNALLLGDSALYLCASSRTGGNQPQHFGDGTRLSIL.

This clone was counted a few times. This chain connects TRBV25-1 to TRBJ1-4; 9 bases align to TRBD1. CDR1 is MGHDK, CDR2 SYGVNS, per germline. The junction had 15 bases not matched to a gene; V was cut back by 6 bases and J by 4 bases. This CDR3 has 18 residues. The CDR3 DNA reads as TGTGCCAGCAGCACCCCCGGGACAGGGACTGAGGTTAATGAAAAACTGTTTTTT. Translated, it gives CASSTPGTGTEVNEKLFF. The variable domain in full, completed from reference TRBV25-1 and TRBJ1-4, reads EADIYQTPRYLVIGTGKKITLECSQTMGHDKMYWYQQDPGMELHLIHYSYGVNSTEKGDLSSESTVSRIRTEHFPLTLESARPSHTSQYLCASSTPGTGTEVNEKLFFGSGTQLSVL.

The gene calls are TRBV5-6 and TRBJ2-5; 8 nucleotides match TRBD1. The CDR3 sequence is 15 residues long. Germline trimming cut 4 bases from V and 3 bases from J; bases unmatched to any gene: 8. Germline V gene data show CDR1 as SGHDT and CDR2 as YYEEEE. CDR3 residues: CASSVMTGAEETQYF. In DNA form, the CDR3 reads TGTGCCAGCAGCGTTATGACAGGGGCTGAAGAGACCCAGTACTTC.